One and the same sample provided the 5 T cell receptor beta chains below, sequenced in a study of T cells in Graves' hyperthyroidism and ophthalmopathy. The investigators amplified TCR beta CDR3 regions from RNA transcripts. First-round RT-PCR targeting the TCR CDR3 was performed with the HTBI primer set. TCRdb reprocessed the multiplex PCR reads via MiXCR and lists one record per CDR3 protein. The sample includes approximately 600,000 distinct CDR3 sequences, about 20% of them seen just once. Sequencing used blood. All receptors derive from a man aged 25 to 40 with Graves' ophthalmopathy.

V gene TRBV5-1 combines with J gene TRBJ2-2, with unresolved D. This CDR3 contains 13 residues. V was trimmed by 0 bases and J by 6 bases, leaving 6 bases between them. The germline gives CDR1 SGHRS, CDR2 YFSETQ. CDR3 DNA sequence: TGCGCCAGCAGCTTGGCCAAGCCCGGGGAGCTGTTTTTT. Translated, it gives CASSLAKPGELFF.

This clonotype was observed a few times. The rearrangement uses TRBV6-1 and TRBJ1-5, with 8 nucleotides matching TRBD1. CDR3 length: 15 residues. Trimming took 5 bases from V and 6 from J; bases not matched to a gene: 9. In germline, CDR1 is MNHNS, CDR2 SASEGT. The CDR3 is CASSPSIQGAQPQHF. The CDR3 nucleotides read TGTGCCAGCAGTCCATCGATCCAGGGGGCTCAGCCCCAGCATTTT.

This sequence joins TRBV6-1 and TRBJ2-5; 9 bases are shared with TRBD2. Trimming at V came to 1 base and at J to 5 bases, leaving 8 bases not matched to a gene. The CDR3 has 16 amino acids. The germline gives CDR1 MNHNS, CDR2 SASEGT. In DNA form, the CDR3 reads TGTGCCAGCAGTGAAGGCGGGGGGGGGAAAGGGGAGACCCAGTACTTC. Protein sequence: CASSEGGGGKGETQYF.

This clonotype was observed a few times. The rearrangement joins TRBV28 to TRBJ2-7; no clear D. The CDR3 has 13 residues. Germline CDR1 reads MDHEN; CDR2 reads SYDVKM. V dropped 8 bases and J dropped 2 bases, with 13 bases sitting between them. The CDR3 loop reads CASLSLPAYEQYF. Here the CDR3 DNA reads TGTGCCAGCTTGTCTCTCCCCGCCTACGAGCAGTACTTC. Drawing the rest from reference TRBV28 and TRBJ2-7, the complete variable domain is DVKVTQSSRYLVKRTGEKVFLECVQDMDHENMFWYRQDPGLGLRLIYFSYDVKMKEKGDIPEGYSVSREKKERFSLILESASTNQTSMYLCASLSLPAYEQYFGPGTRLTVT.

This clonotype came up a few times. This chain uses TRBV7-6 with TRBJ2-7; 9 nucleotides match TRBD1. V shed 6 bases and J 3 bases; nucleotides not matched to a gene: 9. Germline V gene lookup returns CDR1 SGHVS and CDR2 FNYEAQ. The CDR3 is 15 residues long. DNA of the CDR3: TGTGCCAGCAGTGACCCCGGGACAGGGAACTACGAGCAGTACTTC. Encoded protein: CASSDPGTGNYEQYF.